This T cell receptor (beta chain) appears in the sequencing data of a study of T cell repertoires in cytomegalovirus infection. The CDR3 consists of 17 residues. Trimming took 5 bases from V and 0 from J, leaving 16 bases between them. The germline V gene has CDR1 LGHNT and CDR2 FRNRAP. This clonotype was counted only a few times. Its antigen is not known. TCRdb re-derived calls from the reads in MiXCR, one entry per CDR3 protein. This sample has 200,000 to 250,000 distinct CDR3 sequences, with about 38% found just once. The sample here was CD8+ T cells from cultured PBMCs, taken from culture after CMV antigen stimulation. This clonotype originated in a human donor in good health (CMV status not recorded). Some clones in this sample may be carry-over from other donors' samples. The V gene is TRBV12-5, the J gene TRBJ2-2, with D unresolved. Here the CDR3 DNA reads TGTGCTAGTGGTCACACGACTGGTGTTCCGAACACCGGGGAGCTGTTTTTT. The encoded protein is CASGHTTGVPNTGELFF.